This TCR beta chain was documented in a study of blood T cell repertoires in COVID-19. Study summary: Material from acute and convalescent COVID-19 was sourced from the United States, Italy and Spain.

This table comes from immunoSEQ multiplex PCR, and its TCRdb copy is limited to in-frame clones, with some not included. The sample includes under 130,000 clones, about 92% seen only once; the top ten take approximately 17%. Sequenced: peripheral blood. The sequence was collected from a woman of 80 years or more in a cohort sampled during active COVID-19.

CDR3: CASSQDLPSSGESSYEQYF. The CDR3 region has the DNA TGTGCCAGCAGCCAAGATCTTCCATCTAGCGGGGAAAGCTCCTACGAGCAGTACTTC. The chain links TRBV4-2 to TRBJ2-7; 9 bases match TRBD2. Trimming took 0 bases from V and 0 from J; bases not matched to a gene: 12. The germline V gene has CDR1 LGHNA and CDR2 YNFKEQ. The CDR3 is 19 amino acids.